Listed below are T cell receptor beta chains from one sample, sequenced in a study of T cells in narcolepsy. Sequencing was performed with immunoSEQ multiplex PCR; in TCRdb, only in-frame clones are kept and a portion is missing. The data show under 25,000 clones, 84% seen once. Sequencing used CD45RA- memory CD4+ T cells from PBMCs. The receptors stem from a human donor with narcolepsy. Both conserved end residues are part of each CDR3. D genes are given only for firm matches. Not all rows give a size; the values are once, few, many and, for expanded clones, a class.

DNA: TGTGCCAGCAGCTTTCTTAACAGACAGAACACTGAAGCTTTCTTT
CDR3: CASSFLNRQNTEAFF
J: TRBJ1-1
size: -
D: -
V: TRBV5-6

DNA: TGTGCCAGCACCAACACTCCCGACAGGGTGGAGACCCAGTACTTC
CDR3: CASTNTPDRVETQYF
J: TRBJ2-5
size: -
D: TRBD1
V: TRBV27

DNA: TGTGCCAGCAGCTTAGCACAGATAGGAGACGTCGGCTACACCTTC
CDR3: CASSLAQIGDVGYTF
J: TRBJ1-2
size: -
D: -
V: TRBV7-9

DNA: TGTGCCAGCAGCTTAGAGCGGGGAAACACCATATATTTT
CDR3: CASSLERGNTIYF
J: TRBJ1-3
size: -
D: -
V: TRBV11-2

DNA: TGTGCCAGCAGCTTAGGAGGTAGCTCCGTCGAGCAGTACTTC
CDR3: CASSLGGSSVEQYF
J: TRBJ2-7
size: once
D: -
V: TRBV7-9

DNA: TGTGCCAGCAGCCAGACCGGGACTGAAAATCATCAGCCCCAGCATTTT
CDR3: CASSQTGTENHQPQHF
J: TRBJ1-5
size: -
D: -
V: TRBV5-5

DNA: TGTGCCACCAGTACCGCAGGGGGCGCCCGCTATGAGCAGTTCTTC
CDR3: CATSTAGGARYEQFF
J: TRBJ2-1
size: few
D: TRBD1
V: TRBV15

DNA: TGTGCCAGCTCAGTGAGACAAACTAATGAAAAACTGTTTTTT
CDR3: CASSVRQTNEKLFF
J: TRBJ1-4
size: -
D: -
V: TRBV18

DNA: TGTGCCAGTCGGGACCGGACCCGCAGCTCCTACGAGCAGTACTTC
CDR3: CASRDRTRSSYEQYF
J: TRBJ2-7
size: -
D: -
V: TRBV19

DNA: TGTGCCAGCAGCGCCTTTACAGGGGCGGGGGAGACCCAGTACTTC
CDR3: CASSAFTGAGETQYF
J: TRBJ2-5
size: -
D: -
V: TRBV6-1

DNA: TGCGCCAGCAGCTTACAGGGGATAGATGGCTACACCTTC
CDR3: CASSLQGIDGYTF
J: TRBJ1-2
size: -
D: TRBD1
V: TRBV5-1

DNA: TGTGCCAGCGAAACGAACAGGGGTTTCAACGAGCAGTACTTC
CDR3: CASETNRGFNEQYF
J: TRBJ2-7
size: -
D: TRBD1
V: TRBV28

DNA: TGTGCCAGCAGTTACGATGGGGTCTCTGGAAACACCATATATTTT
CDR3: CASSYDGVSGNTIYF
J: TRBJ1-3
size: -
D: -
V: TRBV6-6

DNA: TGTGCCAGCAGCTTAGACGGATCCTACGAGCAGTACTTC
CDR3: CASSLDGSYEQYF
J: TRBJ2-7
size: -
D: -
V: TRBV7-2

DNA: TGTGCCAGCAGTGGCCTACCAGGGGGTAACGCTTACAATGAGCAGTTCTTC
CDR3: CASSGLPGGNAYNEQFF
J: TRBJ2-1
size: -
D: TRBD1
V: TRBV2

DNA: TGTGCCAGCAGCCCGACAGGGAGGAAGGACTATGGCTACACCTTC
CDR3: CASSPTGRKDYGYTF
J: TRBJ1-2
size: -
D: TRBD1
V: TRBV7-2

DNA: TGTGCCAGCAGCCAAGAGCTAGGCCCGCCCATGGGTGAGCAGTTCTTC
CDR3: CASSQELGPPMGEQFF
J: TRBJ2-1
size: -
D: -
V: TRBV14

DNA: TGCGCCAGCAGCCAACAGGGAGGCCAGCCCCAGCATTTT
CDR3: CASSQQGGQPQHF
J: TRBJ1-5
size: -
D: -
V: TRBV5-1

DNA: TGTGCCAGCAGCCAAGTGCAGCTCGGCACCGGGGAGCTGTTTTTT
CDR3: CASSQVQLGTGELFF
J: TRBJ2-2
size: few
D: -
V: TRBV14

DNA: TGCAGCGTTCAAGACTACGAGCAGTACTTC
CDR3: CSVQDYEQYF
J: TRBJ2-7
size: -
D: -
V: TRBV29-1

DNA: TGTGCCAGCAGTTTATCAGTCGGCGGACCCCAGTACTTC
CDR3: CASSLSVGGPQYF
J: TRBJ2-5
size: once
D: -
V: TRBV27

DNA: TGTGCCAGCAGTGATCGGGGGCTAGCTAATCAGCCCCAGCATTTT
CDR3: CASSDRGLANQPQHF
J: TRBJ1-5
size: -
D: -
V: TRBV6-1

DNA: TGCGCCAGCAGCTTGACCACGGGACAGATCTCCTACGAGCAGTACTTC
CDR3: CASSLTTGQISYEQYF
J: TRBJ2-7
size: -
D: TRBD1
V: TRBV5-1

DNA: TGCGCCAGCAGCTTGGTCGGGGACTATGGCTACACCTTC
CDR3: CASSLVGDYGYTF
J: TRBJ1-2
size: -
D: -
V: TRBV5-1

DNA: TGTGCCAGTAGTACGGACAGGGAGGAGCAGCCCCAGCATTTT
CDR3: CASSTDREEQPQHF
J: TRBJ1-5
size: -
D: TRBD1
V: TRBV19

DNA: TGTGCCAGCAGCCGGGACTTTTCCACCTCCTACGAGCAGTACTTC
CDR3: CASSRDFSTSYEQYF
J: TRBJ2-7
size: -
D: -
V: TRBV7-2

DNA: TGTGCCAGCAGTCGTAGCGGGAGGGATCTCCCCTACGAGCAGTACTTC
CDR3: CASSRSGRDLPYEQYF
J: TRBJ2-7
size: -
D: TRBD2
V: TRBV7-8

DNA: TGTGCCAGCTCACCCGGCCGGAGGGGGCAAGATACGCAGTATTTT
CDR3: CASSPGRRGQDTQYF
J: TRBJ2-3
size: -
D: -
V: TRBV18

DNA: TGCGCCAGCAGCCAAGGCCCGACGGGGCTGCACGGTCGCCCTGAGCAGTTCTTC
CDR3: CASSQGPTGLHGRPEQFF
J: TRBJ2-1
size: -
D: -
V: TRBV4-3

DNA: TGTGCCAGCAATAAGGGGGGAGGTAACATTCAGTACTTC
CDR3: CASNKGGGNIQYF
J: TRBJ2-4
size: once
D: -
V: TRBV28

DNA: TGTGCCAGCAGCCCCTCCTCCGGGGTCGGGGCCAACGTCCTGACTTTC
CDR3: CASSPSSGVGANVLTF
J: TRBJ2-6
size: -
D: -
V: TRBV7-3

DNA: TGTGCCAGCAGCTTAGTTCGGGATTCACCCCTCCACTTT
CDR3: CASSLVRDSPLHF
J: TRBJ1-6
size: -
D: -
V: TRBV11-2

DNA: TGTGCCAGCAGAAATACAGGGGAGGGTAGCGGCTACACCTTC
CDR3: CASRNTGEGSGYTF
J: TRBJ1-2
size: -
D: TRBD1
V: TRBV6-5

DNA: TGTGCCAGCAGCTTGAATAGCGGGAACGATGAGCAGTTCTTC
CDR3: CASSLNSGNDEQFF
J: TRBJ2-1
size: -
D: TRBD2
V: TRBV7-2

DNA: TGTGCCACAACCGCCGAATCCGGGAGCAATCAGCCCCAGCATTTT
CDR3: CATTAESGSNQPQHF
J: TRBJ1-5
size: -
D: -
V: TRBV19

DNA: TGCGCCAGCACCCGGGAGGGGCGAGATGAAAAACTGTTTTTT
CDR3: CASTREGRDEKLFF
J: TRBJ1-4
size: -
D: -
V: TRBV10-2

DNA: TGTGCCAGCAGTTCTGGCGGCGGTCATCAGCCCCAGCATTTT
CDR3: CASSSGGGHQPQHF
J: TRBJ1-5
size: once
D: -
V: TRBV28

DNA: TGTGCCAGCAGGCTAGCGGGAGGGAGCACCGGGGAGCTGTTTTTT
CDR3: CASRLAGGSTGELFF
J: TRBJ2-2
size: -
D: TRBD2
V: TRBV6-5

DNA: TGTGCCAGCAGTTTGGGGGCGTTTAGAGCTTTCTTT
CDR3: CASSLGAFRAFF
J: TRBJ1-1
size: few
D: -
V: TRBV28

DNA: TGTGCCAGCAGCTATGACGCCGACAGTTTTTACACTGAAGCTTTCTTT
CDR3: CASSYDADSFYTEAFF
J: TRBJ1-1
size: -
D: -
V: TRBV9

DNA: TGTGCCAGCGGCGGACTCCTACTCAGGACAGATACGCAGTATTTT
CDR3: CASGGLLLRTDTQYF
J: TRBJ2-3
size: -
D: -
V: TRBV9

DNA: TGCGCCAGCAGTGAGTGGAATCAGCCCCAGCATTTT
CDR3: CASSEWNQPQHF
J: TRBJ1-5
size: -
D: -
V: TRBV10-2

DNA: TGCGCCAGCAGCTGGACTAGCGGGAGGGCTGGATACAATGAGCAGTTCTTC
CDR3: CASSWTSGRAGYNEQFF
J: TRBJ2-1
size: -
D: TRBD2
V: TRBV5-1

DNA: TGTGCCAGCAGTGAAGCGCCCTCCTTTGGCGGGGAGCTGTTTTTT
CDR3: CASSEAPSFGGELFF
J: TRBJ2-2
size: few
D: -
V: TRBV6-1

DNA: TGTGCCAGCAGCCTTGGACAGGGCACCTCCTACGAGCAGTACTTC
CDR3: CASSLGQGTSYEQYF
J: TRBJ2-7
size: -
D: TRBD1
V: TRBV6-6

DNA: TGTGCCAGCTCACCAAGAGAGACCCAGTACTTC
CDR3: CASSPRETQYF
J: TRBJ2-5
size: -
D: -
V: TRBV18

DNA: TGCAGGGGGGTAGCCGGGAATACGCAGTATTTT
CDR3: CRGVAGNTQYF
J: TRBJ2-3
size: -
D: -
V: TRBV20-1

DNA: TGTGCCATCAGTGCGGCGGAAGCCAAAAACATTCAGTACTTC
CDR3: CAISAAEAKNIQYF
J: TRBJ2-4
size: -
D: -
V: TRBV10-3

DNA: TGCGCCAGCAGTGAATCGGCGGGAGACGCGAAAGAGACCCAGTACTTC
CDR3: CASSESAGDAKETQYF
J: TRBJ2-5
size: -
D: TRBD2
V: TRBV10-2

DNA: TGTGCCAGCAGTTTAGTCCAGGGGTATCAGCCCCAGCATTTT
CDR3: CASSLVQGYQPQHF
J: TRBJ1-5
size: -
D: -
V: TRBV28

DNA: TGTGCCAGCAGCAGAGCAGGGGGCGGCTATGGCTACACCTTC
CDR3: CASSRAGGGYGYTF
J: TRBJ1-2
size: -
D: TRBD1
V: TRBV13

DNA: TGCGCCAGCAGCTCCGGTTTGGTAGCGGGTCCCAATGAGCAGTTCTTC
CDR3: CASSSGLVAGPNEQFF
J: TRBJ2-1
size: once
D: TRBD2
V: TRBV5-1

DNA: TGTGCCAGCAGCGTAGCCCCCTCACAGGGAAGTTCTACTAGCGGGAGTATCCACGAGCAGTACTTC
CDR3: CASSVAPSQGSSTSGSIHEQYF
J: TRBJ2-7
size: -
D: TRBD2
V: TRBV9

DNA: TGTGCCAGCAGTCCGACTAGCGGGAGGGCAAATGAGCAGTTCTTC
CDR3: CASSPTSGRANEQFF
J: TRBJ2-1
size: -
D: TRBD2
V: TRBV5-4